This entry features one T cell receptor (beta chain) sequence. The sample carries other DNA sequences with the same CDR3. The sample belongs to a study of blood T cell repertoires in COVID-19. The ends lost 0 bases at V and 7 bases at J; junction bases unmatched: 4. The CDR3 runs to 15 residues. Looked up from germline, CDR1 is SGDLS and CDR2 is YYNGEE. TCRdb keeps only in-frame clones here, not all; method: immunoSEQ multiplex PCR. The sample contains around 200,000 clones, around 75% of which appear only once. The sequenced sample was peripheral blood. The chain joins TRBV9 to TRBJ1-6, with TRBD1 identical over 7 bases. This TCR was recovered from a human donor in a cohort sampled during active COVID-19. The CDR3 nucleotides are TGTGCCAGCAGCGTAGGTCCAGGGGGGAATTCACCCCTCCACTTT. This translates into CASSVGPGGNSPLHF. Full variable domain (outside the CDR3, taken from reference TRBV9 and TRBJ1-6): DSGVTQTPKHLITATGQRVTLRCSPRSGDLSVYWYQQSLDQGLQFLIQYYNGEERAKGNILERFSAQQFPDLHSELNLSSLELGDSALYFCASSVGPGGNSPLHFGNGTRLTVT.